These T cell receptor beta chains were read from a single sample in a study of blood T cell repertoires in COVID-19. Libraries were prepared by immunoSEQ multiplex PCR; TCRdb keeps only in-frame clonotypes and omits some of them. The sample lists around 70,000 clones, more than 75% occurring once. Sequencing used peripheral blood. These receptors all come from a woman older than 75 with active or convalescent COVID-19. CDR3s include the opening cysteine and the closing phenylalanine or tryptophan. A D gene is named only where the DNA matches it firmly. Size values are once, few and many counts, or a class for expanded clones, and some rows have none.

V gene	J gene	D gene	clone size	CDR3 protein	CDR3 DNA
TRBV25-1	TRBJ1-4	-	-	CASSEAGLEKLFF	TGTGCCAGCAGTGAGGCAGGGTTGGAAAAACTGTTTTTT
TRBV2	TRBJ1-2	TRBD1	few	CASSPRDRVNYGYTF	TGTGCCAGCAGCCCCCGAGACAGGGTAAATTATGGCTACACCTTC
TRBV13	TRBJ2-7	TRBD1	-	CASQEDRGYEQYF	TGTGCCAGTCAAGAAGACAGGGGCTACGAGCAGTACTTC
TRBV5-5	TRBJ1-1	TRBD1	-	CASSSRQGTEAFF	TGTGCCAGCAGCTCCAGACAGGGCACTGAAGCTTTCTTT
TRBV6-5	TRBJ1-6	-	-	CASSYRGNSPLHF	TGTGCCAGCAGTTACCGCGGGAATTCACCCCTCCACTTT
TRBV7-8	TRBJ1-2	TRBD1	-	CASSPDRDYGYTF	TGTGCCAGCAGCCCCGACAGGGACTATGGCTACACCTTC
TRBV7-9	TRBJ1-4	TRBD1	-	CASSLGTGDEKLFF	TGTGCCAGCAGCTTAGGGACAGGGGATGAAAAACTGTTTTTT
TRBV11-2	TRBJ2-7	TRBD1	-	CASSPQGQGPTGEQYF	TGTGCCAGCAGCCCCCAGGGACAGGGACCAACGGGGGAGCAGTACTTC
TRBV5-5	TRBJ1-2	-	-	CASSFGGQLYGYTF	TGTGCCAGCAGCTTCGGCGGACAGCTCTATGGCTACACCTTC
TRBV19	TRBJ2-7	-	-	CASSIRGGQGNEQYF	TGTGCCAGTAGTATCCGGGGAGGTCAGGGAAACGAGCAGTACTTC
TRBV20-1	TRBJ1-4	-	-	CSARGEKLFF	TGCAGTGCCCGAGGGGAAAAACTGTTTTTT
TRBV27	TRBJ2-5	-	-	CASSTGQGYQETQYF	TGTGCCAGCAGTACCGGGCAGGGGTACCAAGAGACCCAGTACTTC
TRBV11-2	TRBJ2-2	-	-	CASSSWVPGYTGELFF	TGTGCCAGCAGCTCCTGGGTTCCAGGATATACCGGGGAGCTGTTTTTT
TRBV27	TRBJ1-1	-	few	CASSLVQGAQNTEAFF	TGTGCCAGCAGTTTAGTACAGGGTGCGCAAAACACTGAAGCTTTCTTT
TRBV7-2	TRBJ1-1	-	-	CASVRENEAFF	TGTGCCAGCGTAAGGGAGAATGAAGCTTTCTTT
TRBV3-1/TRBV3-2	TRBJ2-2	TRBD1	-	CASSRRTGGLSGELFF	TGTGCCAGCAGCCGCCGGACAGGGGGCCTCTCCGGGGAGCTGTTTTTT
TRBV11-2	TRBJ2-7	TRBD1	once	CASSLVSGQGDPYEQYF	TGTGCCAGCAGCTTAGTATCCGGACAGGGAGACCCCTACGAGCAGTACTTC
TRBV30	TRBJ2-7	TRBD1	-	CAWTRDRGYEQYF	TGTGCCTGGACCCGGGACAGGGGCTACGAGCAGTACTTC
TRBV4-1	TRBJ2-7	TRBD1	-	CASSQVNRGKFGEQYF	TGCGCCAGCAGCCAAGTAAACAGGGGGAAGTTCGGCGAGCAGTACTTC
TRBV28	TRBJ2-7	-	-	CASSRGFYEQYF	TGTGCCAGCAGTCGAGGTTTCTACGAGCAGTACTTC
TRBV4-3	TRBJ1-6	-	-	CASSLNRDGTPLHF	TGCGCCAGCAGCCTAAACAGGGACGGAACACCCCTCCACTTT
TRBV18	TRBJ2-7	TRBD1	-	CASSQGQGRHVSYEQYF	TGTGCCAGCTCCCAGGGACAGGGCCGCCACGTCTCCTACGAGCAGTACTTC
TRBV4-1	TRBJ1-5	TRBD1	-	CASSPGLGTELNQPQHF	TGCGCCAGCAGCCCCGGACTCGGGACAGAACTCAATCAGCCCCAGCATTTT
TRBV5-1	TRBJ2-5	TRBD2	-	CASSLDSGVQETQYF	TGCGCCAGCAGCTTGGATAGCGGGGTACAAGAGACCCAGTACTTC
TRBV10-3	TRBJ2-2	TRBD1	-	CAIRSGTGNTGELFF	TGTGCCATCAGGTCCGGGACAGGGAACACCGGGGAGCTGTTTTTT
TRBV9	TRBJ2-3	TRBD2	-	CASSVEPSGGITDTQYF	TGTGCCAGCAGCGTAGAGCCTAGCGGGGGGATCACAGATACGCAGTATTTT
TRBV7-9	TRBJ1-3	-	-	CASSFSQVPSGNTIYF	TGTGCCAGCAGCTTCTCTCAGGTCCCCTCTGGAAACACCATATATTTT
TRBV19	TRBJ2-5	-	once	CASSIRGDGETQYF	TGTGCCAGTAGTATCAGGGGAGATGGGGAGACCCAGTACTTC